The rows below give T cell receptor beta chains drawn from one sample of a study of cytomegalovirus exposure and HLA in healthy donors. Only in-frame clones appear in the TCRdb table, and some are missing; sequencing was by immunoSEQ multiplex PCR. The sample lists about 170,000 clones, approximately 65% occurring once. Sequenced: PBMCs. These receptors originate from a man aged 40-49 years in good health and CMV-seronegative. Each CDR3 is given with its conserved first and last residue. Fields, in order: J gene, clone size, D gene, V gene, CDR3 protein, CDR3 DNA. The D gene is left open where the match is weak. Some rows have no size entry. The others give once, few or many, or a class for an expanded clone.

TRBJ2-2	once	TRBD2	TRBV2	CASSEGGKNTGELFF	TGTGCCAGCAGTGAGGGGGGGAAGAACACCGGGGAGCTGTTTTTT
TRBJ2-1	NA	NA	TRBV7-9	CASSLATYNEQFF	TGTGCCAGCAGCTTGGCCACCTACAATGAGCAGTTCTTC
TRBJ2-1	NA	NA	TRBV6-5	CASSRRTGNEQFF	TGTGCCAGCAGCCGAAGGACTGGCAATGAGCAGTTCTTC
TRBJ2-2	NA	NA	TRBV29-1	CSVDSGDTGELFF	TGCAGCGTTGATTCAGGGGACACCGGGGAGCTGTTTTTT
TRBJ2-1	NA	TRBD2	TRBV6-6	CASSVGLAGDGVF	TGTGCCAGCTCCGTGGGACTAGCGGGTGACGGCGTCTTC
TRBJ2-5	NA	TRBD2	TRBV29-1	CSVDGGDGVETQYF	TGCAGCGTTGATGGGGGGGACGGCGTGGAGACCCAGTACTTC
TRBJ2-7	NA	NA	TRBV6-5	CASRPRQGGSYEQYF	TGTGCCAGCAGACCAAGGCAGGGGGGCTCCTACGAGCAGTACTTC
TRBJ1-1	NA	TRBD1	TRBV4-2	CASSQEGTGVLNTEAFF	TGTGCCAGCAGCCAAGAGGGGACAGGGGTTTTGAACACTGAAGCTTTCTTT
TRBJ1-1	once	NA	TRBV6-1	CASSYEGAEAFF	TGTGCCAGCAGCTACGAGGGTGCTGAAGCTTTCTTT
TRBJ1-5	NA	TRBD1	TRBV30	CAWKAGGYNQPQHF	TGTGCCTGGAAGGCAGGGGGGTACAATCAGCCCCAGCATTTT
TRBJ2-7	few	NA	TRBV6-5	CASSRPEAYEQYF	TGTGCCAGCAGCCGCCCGGAGGCCTACGAGCAGTACTTC
TRBJ2-6	NA	NA	TRBV5-6	CASRVTGRLANVLTF	TGTGCCAGCAGGGTGACAGGACGGCTGGCCAACGTCCTGACTTTC
TRBJ1-2	NA	NA	TRBV7-2	CASLSLGGSYGYTF	TGTGCCAGTCTCTCCCTTGGGGGGTCCTATGGCTACACCTTC
TRBJ2-1	NA	TRBD2	TRBV5-4	CASSLSASGHYNEQFF	TGTGCCAGCAGCTTGTCGGCTAGCGGTCACTACAATGAGCAGTTCTTC
TRBJ1-1	NA	NA	TRBV6-5	CASTRQKNTEAFF	TGTGCCAGCACTCGACAGAAGAACACTGAAGCTTTCTTT
TRBJ2-7	NA	NA	TRBV27	CASSPQGLVGVYEQYF	TGTGCCAGCAGTCCCCAGGGGTTGGTGGGGGTGTACGAGCAGTACTTC
TRBJ2-7	NA	TRBD1	TRBV5-6	CASSKGQFGLNEQYF	TGTGCCAGCAGCAAGGGACAGTTCGGCTTAAACGAGCAGTACTTC
TRBJ2-3	NA	TRBD2	TRBV2	CASWGRTSGRKDRTDTQYF	TGTGCCAGCTGGGGGAGGACTAGCGGGAGGAAGGATCGCACAGATACGCAGTATTTT
TRBJ2-1	NA	TRBD2	TRBV7-8	CASSLLLAGGDEQFF	TGTGCCAGCAGCTTACTTCTAGCGGGGGGAGATGAGCAGTTCTTC
TRBJ2-2	NA	TRBD1	TRBV5-1	CASRRTGNTGELFF	TGCGCCAGCAGGAGGACAGGTAACACCGGGGAGCTGTTTTTT
TRBJ1-5	few	NA	TRBV7-8	CASSLEYGGRGDQPQHF	TGTGCCAGCAGCTTAGAATATGGGGGCAGGGGAGATCAGCCCCAGCATTTT
TRBJ2-2	NA	NA	TRBV7-2	CASSKGTGAGTGELFF	TGTGCCAGCAGCAAGGGGACGGGAGCCGGCACCGGGGAGCTGTTTTTT